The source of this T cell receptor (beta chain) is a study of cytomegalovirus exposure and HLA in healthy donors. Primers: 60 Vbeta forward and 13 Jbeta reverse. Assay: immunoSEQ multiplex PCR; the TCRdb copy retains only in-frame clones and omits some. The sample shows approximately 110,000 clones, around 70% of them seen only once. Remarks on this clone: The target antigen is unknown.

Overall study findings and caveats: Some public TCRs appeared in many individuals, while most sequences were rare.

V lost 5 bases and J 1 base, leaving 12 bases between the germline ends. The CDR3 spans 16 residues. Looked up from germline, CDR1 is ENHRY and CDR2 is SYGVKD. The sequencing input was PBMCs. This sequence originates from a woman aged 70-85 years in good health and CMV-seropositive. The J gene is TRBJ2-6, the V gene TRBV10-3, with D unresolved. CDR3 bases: TGTGCCATCAGTTTACTTGAGAATTCTGGGGCCAACGTCCTGACTTTC. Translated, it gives CAISLLENSGANVLTF.